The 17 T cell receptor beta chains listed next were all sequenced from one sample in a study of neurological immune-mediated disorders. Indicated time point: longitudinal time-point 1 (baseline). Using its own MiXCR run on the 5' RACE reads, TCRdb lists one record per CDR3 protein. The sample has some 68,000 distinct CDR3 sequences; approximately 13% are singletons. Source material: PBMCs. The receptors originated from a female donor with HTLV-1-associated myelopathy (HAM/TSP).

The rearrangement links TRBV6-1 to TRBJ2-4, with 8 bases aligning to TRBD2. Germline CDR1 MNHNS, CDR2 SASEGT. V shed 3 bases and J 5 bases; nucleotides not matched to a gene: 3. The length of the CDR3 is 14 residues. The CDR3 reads CASSDGGAENIQYF. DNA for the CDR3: TGTGCCAGCAGTGACGGGGGGGCCGAAAACATTCAGTACTTC.

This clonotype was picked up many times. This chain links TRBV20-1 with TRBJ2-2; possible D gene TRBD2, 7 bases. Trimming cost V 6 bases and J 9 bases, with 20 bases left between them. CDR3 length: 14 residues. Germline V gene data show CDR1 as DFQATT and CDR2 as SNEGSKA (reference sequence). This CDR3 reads CSAPVARGARELFF. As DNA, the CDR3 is TGCAGTGCCCCTGTGGCCCGGGGGGCCAGGGAGCTGTTTTTT.

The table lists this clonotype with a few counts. The CDR3 sequence: CASSEIRGNEQFF. CDR3 nucleotides: TGTGCCAGCAGTGAAATCCGAGGAAATGAGCAGTTCTTC. The chain employs TRBV6-1 and TRBJ2-1, with D hard to call. Trimming pared 2 bases from V and 7 bases from J, leaving 9 bases between. This CDR3 comprises 13 residues. Germline V gene sequence: CDR1 MNHNS, CDR2 SASEGT.

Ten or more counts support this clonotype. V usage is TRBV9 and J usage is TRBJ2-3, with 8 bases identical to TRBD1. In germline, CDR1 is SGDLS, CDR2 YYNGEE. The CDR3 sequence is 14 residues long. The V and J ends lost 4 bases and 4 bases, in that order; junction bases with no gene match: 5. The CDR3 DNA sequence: TGTGCCAGCAGCAGAAGACAGGGGTCAGATACGCAGTATTTT. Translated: CASSRRQGSDTQYF.

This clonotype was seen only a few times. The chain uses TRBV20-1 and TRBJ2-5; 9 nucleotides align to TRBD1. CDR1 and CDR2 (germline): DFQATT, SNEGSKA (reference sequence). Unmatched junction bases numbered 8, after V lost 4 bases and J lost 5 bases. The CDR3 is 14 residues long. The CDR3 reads CSAKQGAALETQYF. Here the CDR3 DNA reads TGCAGTGCTAAACAGGGGGCCGCGTTGGAGACCCAGTACTTC.

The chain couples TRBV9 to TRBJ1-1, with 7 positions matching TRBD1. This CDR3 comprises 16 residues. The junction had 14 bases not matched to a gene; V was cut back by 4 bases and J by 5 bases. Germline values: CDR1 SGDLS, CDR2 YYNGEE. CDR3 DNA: TGTGCCAGCAGCCCACCTAGGACAGGTAGTAGGACTGAAGCTTTCTTT. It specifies CASSPPRTGSRTEAFF.

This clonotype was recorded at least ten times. CDR3 bases: TGTGCCAGCAGCTTGCGGGGAAACACTGAAGCTTTCTTT. It codes for CASSLRGNTEAFF. V gene TRBV5-5 combines with J gene TRBJ1-1, with D hard to call. Germline CDR1 is SGHKS and CDR2 is YYEKEE (reference sequence). CDR3 length: 13 residues. V lost 1 base and J 2 bases, leaving 6 bases between the germline ends.

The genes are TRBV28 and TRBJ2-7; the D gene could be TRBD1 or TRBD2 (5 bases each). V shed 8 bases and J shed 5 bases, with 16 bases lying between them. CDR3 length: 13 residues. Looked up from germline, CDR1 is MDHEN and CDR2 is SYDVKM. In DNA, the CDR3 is TGTGCCAGCTCAAAACCAGGGAGAAACGAGCAGTACTTC. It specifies CASSKPGRNEQYF.

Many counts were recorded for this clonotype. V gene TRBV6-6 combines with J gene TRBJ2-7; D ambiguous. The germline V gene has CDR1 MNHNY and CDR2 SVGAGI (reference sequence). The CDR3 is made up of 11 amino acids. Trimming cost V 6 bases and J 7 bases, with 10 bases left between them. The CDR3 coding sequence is TGTGCCAGCAGGCTTTTGGGAGAGCAGTACTTC. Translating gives CASRLLGEQYF.

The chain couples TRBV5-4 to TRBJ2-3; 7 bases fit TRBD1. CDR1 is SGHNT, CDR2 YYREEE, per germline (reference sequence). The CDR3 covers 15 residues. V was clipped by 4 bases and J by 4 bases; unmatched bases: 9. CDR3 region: CASSNDRVGADTQYF. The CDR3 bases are TGTGCCAGCAGCAACGACAGGGTTGGCGCAGATACGCAGTATTTT.

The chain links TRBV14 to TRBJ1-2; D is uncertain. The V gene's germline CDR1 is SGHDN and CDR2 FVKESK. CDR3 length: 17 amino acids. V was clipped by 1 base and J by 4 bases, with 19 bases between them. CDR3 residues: CASSQAKGAGLTYGYTF. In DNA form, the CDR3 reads TGTGCCAGCAGCCAAGCTAAAGGAGCAGGACTTACCTATGGCTACACCTTC.

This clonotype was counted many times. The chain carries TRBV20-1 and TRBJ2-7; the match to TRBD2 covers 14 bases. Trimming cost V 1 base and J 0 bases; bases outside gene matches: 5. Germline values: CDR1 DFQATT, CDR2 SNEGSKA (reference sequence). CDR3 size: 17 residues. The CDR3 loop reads CSARGTSGGQSSYEQYF. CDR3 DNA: TGCAGTGCTAGAGGGACTAGCGGGGGGCAGAGCTCCTACGAGCAGTACTTC.

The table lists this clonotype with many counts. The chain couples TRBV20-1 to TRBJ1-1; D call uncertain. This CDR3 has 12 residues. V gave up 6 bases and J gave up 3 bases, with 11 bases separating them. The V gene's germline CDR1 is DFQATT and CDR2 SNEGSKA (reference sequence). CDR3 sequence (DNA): TGCAGTGCCAAGAGGTACGACACTGAAGCTTTCTTT. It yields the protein CSAKRYDTEAFF.

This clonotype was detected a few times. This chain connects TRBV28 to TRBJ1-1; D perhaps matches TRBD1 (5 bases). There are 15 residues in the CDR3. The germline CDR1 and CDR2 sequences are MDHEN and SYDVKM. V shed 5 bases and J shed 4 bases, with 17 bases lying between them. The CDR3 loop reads CASSGGGGAGTEAFF. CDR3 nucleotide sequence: TGTGCCAGCAGTGGGGGGGGAGGGGCCGGCACTGAAGCTTTCTTT.

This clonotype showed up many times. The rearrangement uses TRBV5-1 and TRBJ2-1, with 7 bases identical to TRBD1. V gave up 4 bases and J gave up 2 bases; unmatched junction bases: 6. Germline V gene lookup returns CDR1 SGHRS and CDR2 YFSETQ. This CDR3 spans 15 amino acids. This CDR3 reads CASSPGQSAYNEQFF. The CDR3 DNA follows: TGCGCCAGCAGCCCGGGACAGAGCGCCTACAATGAGCAGTTCTTC.

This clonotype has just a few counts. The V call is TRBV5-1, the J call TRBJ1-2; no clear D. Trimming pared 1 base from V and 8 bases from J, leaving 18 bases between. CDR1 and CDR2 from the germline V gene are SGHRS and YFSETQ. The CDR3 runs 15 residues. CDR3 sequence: CASSLRGNGAWGYTF. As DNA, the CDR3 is TGCGCCAGCAGCTTGCGCGGAAACGGTGCTTGGGGCTACACCTTC.

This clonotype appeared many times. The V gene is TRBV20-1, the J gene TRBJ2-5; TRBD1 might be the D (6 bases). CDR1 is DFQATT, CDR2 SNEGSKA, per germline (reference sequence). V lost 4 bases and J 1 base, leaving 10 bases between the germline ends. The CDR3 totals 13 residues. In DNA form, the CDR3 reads TGCAGTGCTAAAAGGACAGCCCAAGAGACCCAGTACTTC. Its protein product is CSAKRTAQETQYF.